This TCR beta chain stems from a study of cytomegalovirus exposure and HLA in healthy donors. The PCR was carried out with 60 Vbeta primers and 13 Jbeta primers. Libraries were prepared by immunoSEQ multiplex PCR; TCRdb keeps only in-frame clonotypes and omits some of them. The data contain 150,000 to 170,000 clones, around 74% of them singletons. This CDR3 spans 14 amino acids. The germline V gene has CDR1 SNHLY and CDR2 FYNNEI. V dropped 5 bases and J dropped 4; count of bases not matched to a gene: 3. The J gene is TRBJ2-1, the V gene TRBV2; TRBD2 matches 9 bases. The clonotype comes from a man younger than 35 in good health and CMV-seronegative. The specimen was PBMCs. CDR3: CASSSAGGYNEQFF. The CDR3 coding sequence is TGTGCCAGCAGTTCGGCGGGGGGGTACAATGAGCAGTTCTTC.